This is a list of T cell receptor beta chains from one sample in a study of shared clonotypes between healthy human individuals. The assay was immunoSEQ multiplex PCR, and TCRdb's table has in-frame clones only and misses some. This sample carries more than 2 million clones, around 96% of them seen once, and the ten largest clones take about 1.1%. Sequencing used naive CD8+ T cells sorted from blood. The receptors originated from a young man in good health. CDR3s include the opening cysteine and the closing phenylalanine or tryptophan. D genes are given only for firm matches. A row's size may be missing; if present it is once, few, many or a size class.

TRBD2,TRBJ2-3,NA,TRBV29-1,TGCAGCGTTGAACCCCCCGGGAGGGAGAGCACAGATACGCAGTATTTT,CSVEPPGRESTDTQYF
TRBD1,TRBJ2-7,NA,TRBV5-1,TGCGCCAGCAGCTATGGACAGGACTACGAGCAGTACTTC,CASSYGQDYEQYF
NA,TRBJ2-1,once,TRBV9,TGTGCCAGCAGTGGAGGCCGGGAGCAGTTCTTC,CASSGGREQFF
TRBD2,TRBJ2-7,NA,TRBV7-9,TGTGCCAGCAGCCCCAGGACTAGCGGGAACCCCTACGAGCAGTACTTC,CASSPRTSGNPYEQYF
TRBD1,TRBJ2-1,NA,TRBV10-2,TGCGCCAGCAGTGAGCGACAGGGGGTTGTCAATGAGCAGTTCTTC,CASSERQGVVNEQFF
NA,TRBJ2-3,NA,TRBV29-1,TGCAGCGTCGCTTTGCGGACAGCGGGGACAGATACGCAGTATTTT,CSVALRTAGTDTQYF
NA,TRBJ2-7,NA,TRBV5-6,TGTGCCAGCAGTCTAGGGGGGGCCAACGAGCAGTACTTC,CASSLGGANEQYF
NA,TRBJ2-7,NA,TRBV7-9,TGTGCCAGCAGCTCCCGAGAGCTTGCCTACGAGCAGTACTTC,CASSSRELAYEQYF
NA,TRBJ1-2,NA,TRBV28,TGTGCCAGCAGTCCGGGGCATACTAACTATGGCTACACCTTC,CASSPGHTNYGYTF
NA,TRBJ2-7,NA,TRBV28,TGTGCCAGCAGCCGAGACAGCTACGAGCAGTACTTC,CASSRDSYEQYF
NA,TRBJ1-2,NA,TRBV4-1,TGCGCCAGCAGCCAAGAGGTTCCAGGGGTTGGCTATGGCTACACCTTC,CASSQEVPGVGYGYTF
NA,TRBJ2-7,NA,TRBV9,TGTGCCAGCAGCCTCTGGGAGCGCGCGTCCTCCGAGCAGTACTTC,CASSLWERASSEQYF
TRBD2,TRBJ2-7,NA,TRBV7-9,TGTGCCAGCAGTCCCCCTCGGGGGGCCTACGAGCAGTACTTC,CASSPPRGAYEQYF
NA,TRBJ2-5,NA,TRBV18,TGTGCCAGCTCACCTCTAAACGAAGAAGAGACCCAGTACTTC,CASSPLNEEETQYF
TRBD2,TRBJ2-7,NA,TRBV30,TGTGCCTGGACCCACGGGGGGAGCTCCTACGAGCAGTACTTC,CAWTHGGSSYEQYF
NA,TRBJ1-4,NA,TRBV5-8,TGTGCCAGCAGCGAGCTCCCGAGCGGGCTGCTGTTTTTT,CASSELPSGLLFF
NA,TRBJ1-2,NA,TRBV11-2,TGTGCCAGCAGCTTAGGAAGCCAGCACTACACCTTC,CASSLGSQHYTF
TRBD2,TRBJ2-5,once,TRBV13,TGTGCCAGCAGCTTAACTAGCGGGAGTTTCGGAGAGACCCAGTACTTC,CASSLTSGSFGETQYF
TRBD2,TRBJ2-7,NA,TRBV27,TGTGCCAGCCGAGTTTATTTAGCGGGGGGGATGCAGCAGTACTTC,CASRVYLAGGMQQYF
TRBD1,TRBJ2-7,NA,TRBV11-2,TGTGCCAGCAGCTTAGATGGGACAGGGGGTTACGAGCAGTACTTC,CASSLDGTGGYEQYF
NA,TRBJ1-1,few,TRBV7-9,TGTGCCAGCAGCTTAGACGGGTTCTTT,CASSLDGFF
NA,TRBJ1-3,NA,TRBV9,TGTGCCAGCGGAGACAGCCTCTCTGGAAACACCATATATTTT,CASGDSLSGNTIYF
NA,TRBJ2-2,NA,TRBV18,TGTGCCAGCTCACCACCGTCCGGGGAGCTGTTTTTT,CASSPPSGELFF
TRBD2,TRBJ2-7,NA,TRBV4-1,TGCGCCAGCAGACTAGCGGCGGGGGACTACGAGCAGTACTTC,CASRLAAGDYEQYF
NA,TRBJ2-5,NA,TRBV5-4,TGTGCCAGCAGCTTGGGGGAGGAAGAGACCCAGTACTTC,CASSLGEEETQYF
NA,TRBJ2-7,NA,TRBV6-5,TGTGCCAGCAGTTACTCGACGGGGGAGAGCTCCTACGAGCAGTACTTC,CASSYSTGESSYEQYF
NA,TRBJ1-1,NA,TRBV30,TGTGCCTGGTGCCCGCTTTCAGAGAACACTGAAGCTTTCTTT,CAWCPLSENTEAFF
TRBD1,TRBJ2-7,NA,TRBV6-5,TGTGCCAGCAGCTGGGGACAGGCGGCCTACGAGCAGTACTTC,CASSWGQAAYEQYF
NA,TRBJ1-1,once,TRBV19,TGTGCCAGTACTAAGAGGGGACTCAACACTGAAGCTTTCTTT,CASTKRGLNTEAFF
NA,TRBJ2-7,NA,TRBV11-2,TGTGCCAGCAGCTTAGGTGGGTCTTACGAGCAGTACTTC,CASSLGGSYEQYF
TRBD1,TRBJ1-1,NA,TRBV27,TGTGCCAGCAGGGGACAGGGGCGAACTGAAGCTTTCTTT,CASRGQGRTEAFF
TRBD2,TRBJ2-7,once,TRBV7-6,TGTGCCAGCAGCCCAGGAGGACTAGCGGGAGGGCATTACGAGCAGTACTTC,CASSPGGLAGGHYEQYF
NA,TRBJ1-6,once,TRBV27,TGTGCCAGCAGTAGTTTAGGGGCGGGAGATTTTACACCCCTCCACTTT,CASSSLGAGDFTPLHF
NA,TRBJ1-2,NA,TRBV2,TGTGCCAGCGGAGACAGCTATGGCTACACCTTC,CASGDSYGYTF
TRBD1,TRBJ2-5,NA,TRBV10-3,TGTGCCATCTCAAGGCAGGGGGAAGAGACCCAGTACTTC,CAISRQGEETQYF
NA,TRBJ1-2,NA,TRBV27,TGTGCCAGCAGTCCCCAGGGGATCTATGGCTACACCTTC,CASSPQGIYGYTF
TRBD2,TRBJ2-3,NA,TRBV19,TGTGCCAGTAGTAACCCCACAGCGGGAGGAGATACGCAGTATTTT,CASSNPTAGGDTQYF
TRBD1,TRBJ2-7,NA,TRBV28,TGTGCCAGCAGTCTGGTCTGGGACAGTACCTACGAGCAGTACTTC,CASSLVWDSTYEQYF
TRBD1,TRBJ1-2,NA,TRBV7-9,TGTGCCAGCACCTACGATCCCAGACAGGGTGAGAACTATGGCTACACCTTC,CASTYDPRQGENYGYTF
NA,TRBJ1-3,NA,TRBV29-1,TGCAGCGTTGACGGGCAGGGAGGAAACACCATATATTTT,CSVDGQGGNTIYF
NA,TRBJ2-7,NA,TRBV23-1,TGCGCCAGCAAAGTAGAGAAACAGAGCTCCTACGAGCAGTACTTC,CASKVEKQSSYEQYF
NA,TRBJ2-1,once,TRBV6-5,TGTGCCAGCACCTCAGGGCGCTCCTACAATGAGCAGTTCTTC,CASTSGRSYNEQFF
TRBD2,TRBJ2-5,NA,TRBV4-1,TGCGCCAGCAGCCAAGAGGCGGCGGGGGGTTTCCAAGAGACCCAGTACTTC,CASSQEAAGGFQETQYF
NA,TRBJ2-3,once,TRBV30,TGTGCCTGGGTCCAGGGAGCCACAGATACGCAGTATTTT,CAWVQGATDTQYF
NA,TRBJ1-1,NA,TRBV5-6,TGTGCCAGCAGCTTTTCTAGGACACCTCAAGCTTTCTTT,CASSFSRTPQAFF
NA,TRBJ2-7,NA,TRBV4-1,TGCGCCAGCAGCCAAGTATTAGGGGCCTACGAGCAGTACTTC,CASSQVLGAYEQYF
TRBD2,TRBJ2-7,NA,TRBV29-1,TGCAGCGTTTTAGCGGGGGCGGGCGAGCAGTACTTC,CSVLAGAGEQYF
NA,TRBJ1-1,NA,TRBV5-1,TGCGCCAGCAGTCTAGACACCACTGAAGCTTTCTTT,CASSLDTTEAFF
TRBD2,TRBJ2-7,NA,TRBV5-4,TGTGCCAGCAGCTCCTCTAGCGGGGGGACCTACGAGCAGTACTTC,CASSSSSGGTYEQYF
NA,TRBJ2-5,NA,TRBV2,TGTGCCAGCAGTGAAACCAGATTTCAAGAGACCCAGTACTTC,CASSETRFQETQYF
NA,TRBJ1-2,NA,TRBV4-1,TGCGCCAGCAGCCAAGATTCTGCGGTTGGCTACACCTTC,CASSQDSAVGYTF
NA,TRBJ2-1,NA,TRBV4-1,TGCGCCAGCAGCCAAGCCGGGACACCCTACAATGAGCAGTTCTTC,CASSQAGTPYNEQFF
TRBD2,TRBJ2-7,NA,TRBV27,TGTGCCAGCAGTTGGGCGAGCGGGAGCTCCTACGAGCAGTACTTC,CASSWASGSSYEQYF
NA,TRBJ1-1,NA,TRBV7-9,TGTGCCAGCAGCTTAGAGGGGGATAGGGCTTTCTTT,CASSLEGDRAFF
NA,TRBJ1-6,NA,TRBV30,TGTGCCTGGAGTTCAGGGGTGGTTAATTCACCCCTCCACTTT,CAWSSGVVNSPLHF
NA,TRBJ2-5,NA,TRBV13,TGTGCCAGCAGAGGACAAGAGACCCAGTACTTC,CASRGQETQYF
NA,TRBJ2-3,NA,TRBV4-1,TGCGCCAGCAGCCAACTTGGACAGAAGACAGATACGCAGTATTTT,CASSQLGQKTDTQYF
NA,TRBJ1-6,NA,TRBV27,TGTGCCAGCAGCTCCGTTGGCGGTTATAATTCACCCCTCCACTTT,CASSSVGGYNSPLHF